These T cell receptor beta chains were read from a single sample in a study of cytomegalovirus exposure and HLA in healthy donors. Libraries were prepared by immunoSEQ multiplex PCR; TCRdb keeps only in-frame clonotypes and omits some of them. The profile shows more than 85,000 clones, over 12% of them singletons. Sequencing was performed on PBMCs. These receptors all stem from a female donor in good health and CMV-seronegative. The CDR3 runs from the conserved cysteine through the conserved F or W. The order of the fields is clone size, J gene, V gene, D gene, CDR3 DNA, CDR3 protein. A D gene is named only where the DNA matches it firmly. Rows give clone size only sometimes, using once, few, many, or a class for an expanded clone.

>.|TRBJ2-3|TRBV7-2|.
TGTGCCAGCAGCTTAGGGCGGAGCACAGATACGCAGTATTTT
CASSLGRSTDTQYF
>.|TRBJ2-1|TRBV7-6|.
TGTGCCAGCAGCTTCGGTTACAATGAGCAGTTCTTC
CASSFGYNEQFF
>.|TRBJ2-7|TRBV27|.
TGTGCCAGCAGTTTCTTCACAGGGATGGGGGAGCAGTACTTC
CASSFFTGMGEQYF
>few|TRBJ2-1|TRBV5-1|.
TGCGCCAGCAGCCCCTCTCCCCAGGCCTACAATGAGCAGTTCTTC
CASSPSPQAYNEQFF
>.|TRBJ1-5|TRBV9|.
TGTGCCAGCAGCGTAGGGGAGGGAGGGCCCCAGCATTTT
CASSVGEGGPQHF
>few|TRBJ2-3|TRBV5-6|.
TGTGCCAGCAGCTCGGTAGTGGTGAGTGGCACAGATACGCAGTATTTT
CASSSVVVSGTDTQYF
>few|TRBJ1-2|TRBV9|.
TGTGCCAGCAGCAGATCAGACAGAGCGAATGGCTACACCTTC
CASSRSDRANGYTF
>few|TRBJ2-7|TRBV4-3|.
TGCGCCAGCAGCCAAGCGGCGGGACAGAGCTCCTACGAGCAGTACTTC
CASSQAAGQSSYEQYF
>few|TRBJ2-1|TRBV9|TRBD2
TGTGCCAGCAGCTCCTCGGGGGAGGGCCTACGCAATGAGCAGTTCTTC
CASSSSGEGLRNEQFF
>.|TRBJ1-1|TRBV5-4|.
TGTGCCAGCAGCTTGGCCTTAGCACCGCGCAACACTGAAGCTTTCTTT
CASSLALAPRNTEAFF
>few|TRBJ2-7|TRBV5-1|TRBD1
TGCGCCAGCAGCTGGACAGGGGCCCTCACCGAGCAGTACTTC
CASSWTGALTEQYF
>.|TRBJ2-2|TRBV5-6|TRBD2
TGTGCCAACAGCTCCAGGGGGGGTCTAGCGGGAGTCACCGGGGAGCTGTTTTTT
CANSSRGGLAGVTGELFF
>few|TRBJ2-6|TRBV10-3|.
TGTGCCATCAGTGCTACAGGGCTGGCTGGGGCCAACGTCCTGACTTTC
CAISATGLAGANVLTF
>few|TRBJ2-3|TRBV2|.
TGTGCCAGCAGTTTGGGGCGGCGGGGTGGGTCAGATACGCAGTATTTT
CASSLGRRGGSDTQYF
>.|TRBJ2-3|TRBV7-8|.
TGTGCCAGCAGCTTATCTCGAATAGCGGACCACTCATCTAGCACAGATACGCAGTATTTT
CASSLSRIADHSSSTDTQYF
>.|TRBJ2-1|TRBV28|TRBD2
TGTGCCAGCAGTCCAACTAGCGGGAGCCCAGGTGAGCAGTTCTTC
CASSPTSGSPGEQFF
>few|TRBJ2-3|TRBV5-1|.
TGCGCCAGCAGCTTGTCCCGGGGGAGTTTTGAGTCAGATACGCAGTATTTT
CASSLSRGSFESDTQYF
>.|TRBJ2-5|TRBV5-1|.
TGCGCCAGCAGCCCGTCGGGGATCGTTTCGGAGACCCAGTACTTC
CASSPSGIVSETQYF
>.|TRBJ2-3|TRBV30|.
TGTGCCGGCCATGAGGCGGCAGATACGCAGTATTTT
CAGHEAADTQYF
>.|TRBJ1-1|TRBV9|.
TGTGCCAGCAGCGTAGGTGACAGGAGGAACACTGAAGCTTTCTTT
CASSVGDRRNTEAFF
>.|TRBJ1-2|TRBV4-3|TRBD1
TGCGCCAGCAGCCAAGATCAGGGGGGAAACTTGGACTATGGCTACACCTTC
CASSQDQGGNLDYGYTF
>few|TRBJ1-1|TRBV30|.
TGTGCCTGGAGTGTACGCAGGAGGACTGAAGCTTTCTTT
CAWSVRRRTEAFF
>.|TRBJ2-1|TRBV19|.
TGTGCCAGTAGTATGAGGCGATATAGCTCCTACAATGAGCAGTTCTTC
CASSMRRYSSYNEQFF
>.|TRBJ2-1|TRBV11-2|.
TGTGCCAGCAGCTCCCCGAGGGGGATGGCCTACAATGAGCAGTTCTTC
CASSSPRGMAYNEQFF
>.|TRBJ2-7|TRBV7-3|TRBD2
TGTGCCAGCAGCTTAAATAGCGGGAGTAGGTACGAGCAGTACTTC
CASSLNSGSRYEQYF
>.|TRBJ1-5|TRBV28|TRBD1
TGTGCCAGCAGTCCATCCGGGACAGGGGGGACCCAGCATTTT
CASSPSGTGGTQHF
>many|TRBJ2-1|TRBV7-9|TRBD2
TGTGCCAGCAGCTTATCAGGGACTAGCGGGACACTTGAGCAGTTCTTC
CASSLSGTSGTLEQFF
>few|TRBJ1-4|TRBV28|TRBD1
TGTGCCAGCAGGCTGCCGGGACAGAATAATGAAAAACTGTTTTTT
CASRLPGQNNEKLFF
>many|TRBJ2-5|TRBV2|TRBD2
TGTGCCAGCGCGACTAGCGGGAGTCGAGAGACCCAGTACTTC
CASATSGSRETQYF
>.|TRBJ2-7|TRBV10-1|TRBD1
TGCGCCAGCAGTGAGTCACTCCTGGACAGGAAAACCTACGAGCAGTACTTC
CASSESLLDRKTYEQYF
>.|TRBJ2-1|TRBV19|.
TGTGCCAGTAGCCCGGCGGGGCGCAATGAGCAGTTCTTC
CASSPAGRNEQFF
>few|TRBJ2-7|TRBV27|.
TGTGCCAGCAGTTCACTCCCCGTCAGGGCTTACGAGCAGTACTTC
CASSSLPVRAYEQYF
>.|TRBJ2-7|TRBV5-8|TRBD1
TGTGCCAGCATCAAAGGGGGCAAGTTTTTTCCCGAGCAGTACTTC
CASIKGGKFFPEQYF
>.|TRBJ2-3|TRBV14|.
TGTGCCAGCAGCCAAGAGGGCAGGGCCCGGGCAGATACGCAGTATTTT
CASSQEGRARADTQYF